This entry describes one T cell receptor (beta chain). Its antigen is still unknown. Germline values: CDR1 MNHEY, CDR2 SMNVEV (reference sequence). Trimming cost V 10 bases and J 0 bases, with 14 bases left between them. The CDR3 length is 14 residues. The data stem from a study of cytomegalovirus exposure and HLA in healthy donors. Findings and limits, study-wide: There were some public TCRs occurring in many donors, but most TCR sequences were rare. The study designated 150 or so TCR beta chains cytomegalovirus-associated.

The protocol was immunoSEQ multiplex PCR, while the TCRdb copy is restricted to in-frame clones and leaves out a portion. The profile shows 150,000 to 250,000 clones, approximately 78% of them singletons. The origin of this receptor is a woman in her twenties or thirties in good health and CMV-seronegative. Sequences were obtained from PBMCs. The V and J genes are TRBV27 and TRBJ2-3, with D possibly matching TRBD1 (5 bases). The CDR3 here is CAIAQGTSTDTQYF. DNA for the CDR3: TGTGCCATCGCCCAGGGAACTAGCACAGATACGCAGTATTTT.